The table lists the clone carrying this T cell receptor beta chain with a few counts. Its antigen is as yet unknown. The data belong to a study of T-cell reconstitution after alpha-beta-depleted transplantation in children. Study results and caveats: Surviving thymic progenitors and recipient T cells were the source of high TCRbeta diversity at day 60 in some patients. In patients about two months after transplant, alpha-beta T cells reportedly arose from several hundred expanded graft clones. One year post-transplant, T-cell counts and diversity were largely derived from T cells produced anew.

It was with unique molecular identifiers that the TCRbeta library was prepared. TCRdb reprocessed the PCR reads via MiXCR and lists one record per CDR3 protein. This sample has 200,000 or so distinct CDR3 sequences, with approximately 7% found just once. This receptor was obtained from a boy aged 2-15 years with acute lymphoblastic leukemia, due to receive a stem cell transplant. Sequences were derived from PBMCs, sampled before TCRalphabeta/CD19-depleted stem cell transplant.

The chain's CDR3 is CASSPLGTSGRSEQYF. The CDR3 DNA follows: TGTGCCAGCAGCCCACTCGGGACTAGCGGTCGATCCGAGCAGTACTTC. V is TRBV7-9 and J is TRBJ2-7; 11 bases agree with TRBD2. The CDR3 runs 16 residues. Germline V CDR1 and CDR2: SEHNR, FQNEAQ (reference sequence). V lost 5 bases and J lost 6; bases outside the gene matches: 12.